These T cell receptor beta chains were read from a single sample in a study of shared clonotypes between healthy human individuals. Repertoires were generated with immunoSEQ multiplex PCR, while TCRdb's copy carries only in-frame clones and drops some. Here the sample spans 800,000 to 950,000 clones, about 96% being singletons. The sample consisted of naive CD8+ T cells sorted from blood. These receptor sequences come from a man between 25 and 39 years old in good health. Both conserved end residues are part of each CDR3. A D gene is named only where the DNA matches it firmly. Clone sizes are given selectively: once, few, many, or a class where the clone is expanded.

>NA|TRBJ1-1|NA|TRBV5-1
CASSRTMNTEAFF
TGCGCCAGCAGCCGGACCATGAACACTGAAGCTTTCTTT
>TRBD2|TRBJ2-3|NA|TRBV9
CASSVTSGHLGTQYF
TGTGCCAGCAGCGTGACTAGCGGACACCTTGGTACGCAGTATTTT
>TRBD1|TRBJ1-4|NA|TRBV4-1
CASSQDRWTGGREKLFF
TGCGCCAGCAGCCAAGATCGATGGACAGGGGGCCGTGAAAAACTGTTTTTT
>NA|TRBJ1-3|NA|TRBV29-1
CSVVEGPGNTIYF
TGCAGCGTTGTAGAGGGTCCGGGAAACACCATATATTTT
>TRBD2|TRBJ2-2|NA|TRBV5-1
CASSWTSTDTGELFF
TGCGCCAGCAGCTGGACTAGCACAGACACCGGGGAGCTGTTTTTT
>NA|TRBJ2-3|once|TRBV6-1
CASSDPGGEQYF
TGTGCCAGCAGTGATCCAGGAGGGGAGCAGTATTTT
>NA|TRBJ2-3|NA|TRBV10-2
CASLGRGLDTQYF
TGCGCCAGCTTAGGCAGGGGTTTAGATACGCAGTATTTT
>NA|TRBJ2-7|NA|TRBV20-1
CSVPQPYEQYF
TGCAGTGTGCCACAGCCCTACGAGCAGTACTTC
>NA|TRBJ2-1|NA|TRBV6-1
CASSESSLSSYNEQFF
TGTGCCAGCAGTGAATCCTCCCTCAGCTCCTACAATGAGCAGTTCTTC
>TRBD1|TRBJ2-7|NA|TRBV19
CASKDREDYEQYF
TGTGCCAGTAAAGACAGGGAAGATTACGAGCAGTACTTC
>NA|TRBJ2-2|NA|TRBV15
CATTAYETANTGELFF
TGTGCCACCACCGCATATGAGACAGCGAACACCGGGGAGCTGTTTTTT
>NA|TRBJ2-1|NA|TRBV27
CASSSPLNEQFF
TGTGCCAGCAGTTCCCCCCTCAATGAGCAGTTCTTC
>NA|TRBJ2-1|NA|TRBV7-9
CASRYRGHEQFF
TGTGCCAGCAGATATCGGGGTCACGAGCAGTTCTTC
>TRBD2|TRBJ2-7|NA|TRBV10-3
CAISPEAGLLQYF
TGTGCCATCAGCCCCGAAGCGGGGCTCCTGCAGTACTTC
>TRBD2|TRBJ2-7|NA|TRBV14
CASSPQSSGFYEQYF
TGTGCCAGCAGCCCCCAGTCTAGCGGCTTCTACGAGCAGTACTTC
>NA|TRBJ1-2|NA|TRBV5-1
CASSLTSGLSYGYTF
TGCGCCAGCAGCTTGACTTCAGGCCTATCCTATGGCTACACCTTC
>TRBD1|TRBJ2-5|NA|TRBV6-6
CASSQGAWGETQYF
TGTGCCAGCAGTCAGGGGGCGTGGGGAGAGACCCAGTACTTC
>NA|TRBJ1-2|NA|TRBV15
CATSRTPIGYGYTF
TGTGCCACCAGCAGAACCCCGATCGGGTATGGCTACACCTTC
>NA|TRBJ2-3|NA|TRBV7-8
CASSHSGTDTQYF
TGTGCCAGCAGCCACTCCGGCACAGATACGCAGTATTTT
>NA|TRBJ1-5|NA|TRBV6-4
CASSADRLNQPQHF
TGTGCCAGCAGTGCGGACAGATTAAATCAGCCCCAGCATTTT
>TRBD1|TRBJ1-5|NA|TRBV5-1
CASSPGQDSNQPQHF
TGCGCCAGCAGCCCTGGACAGGATAGCAATCAGCCCCAGCATTTT
>TRBD2|TRBJ2-3|NA|TRBV15
CATKRGSTDTQYF
TGTGCCACCAAGCGGGGGAGCACAGATACGCAGTATTTT
>TRBD2|TRBJ2-7|NA|TRBV13
CASSFGVLAGGDSYEQYF
TGTGCCAGCAGCTTTGGAGTGTTAGCGGGAGGTGACTCCTACGAGCAGTACTTC
>TRBD1|TRBJ2-7|NA|TRBV6-1
CASMDSGTGPYEQYF
TGTGCCAGCATGGATTCTGGGACAGGACCCTACGAGCAGTACTTC
>TRBD1|TRBJ2-7|NA|TRBV15
CATSLRTGILYEQYF
TGTGCCACCAGCCTAAGGACAGGGATTCTCTACGAGCAGTACTTC
>NA|TRBJ2-7|NA|TRBV6-1
CASRAGYEQYF
TGTGCCAGCCGGGCCGGCTACGAGCAGTACTTC
>TRBD1|TRBJ1-2|NA|TRBV5-4
CASSWDRGRMDGYTF
TGTGCCAGCAGCTGGGACAGGGGGCGTATGGATGGCTACACCTTC
>TRBD1|TRBJ2-6|NA|TRBV5-5
CASSLLWTGRSSGANVLTF
TGTGCCAGCAGCCTCCTATGGACAGGGAGAAGCTCTGGGGCCAACGTCCTGACTTTC
>TRBD2|TRBJ2-1|NA|TRBV5-1
CASSTLAGDYYNEQFF
TGCGCCAGCAGCACTCTAGCGGGAGATTATTACAATGAGCAGTTCTTC
>TRBD1|TRBJ2-2|NA|TRBV27
CASSSLRTGGIAGELFF
TGTGCCAGCAGTTCCCTCAGGACAGGGGGCATCGCCGGGGAGCTGTTTTTT
>NA|TRBJ2-4|NA|TRBV7-9
CATSGGIGKNIQYF
TGTGCCACCAGTGGGGGGATAGGCAAAAACATTCAGTACTTC
>NA|TRBJ2-7|NA|TRBV10-3
CAISESPSSYEQYF
TGTGCCATCAGTGAATCCCCGAGCTCCTACGAGCAGTACTTC
>TRBD2|TRBJ2-3|once|TRBV4-1
CASSQVGLTSGSDDTQYF
TGCGCCAGCAGCCAAGTCGGTCTGACTAGCGGGAGTGACGATACGCAGTATTTT
>NA|TRBJ2-5|NA|TRBV7-8
CASSLGFGQTQETQYF
TGTGCCAGCAGCTTAGGATTTGGGCAGACCCAAGAGACCCAGTACTTC
>NA|TRBJ1-1|NA|TRBV5-1
CASSWLGDTEAFF
TGCGCCAGCAGCTGGTTGGGGGACACTGAAGCTTTCTTT
>TRBD1|TRBJ1-2|NA|TRBV9
CASNGGQRYGYTF
TGTGCCAGTAACGGGGGACAGCGCTATGGCTACACCTTC
>TRBD2|TRBJ2-5|NA|TRBV9
CASSLMRGARETQYF
TGTGCCAGCAGCTTAATGCGGGGGGCAAGGGAGACCCAGTACTTC
>TRBD2|TRBJ2-7|NA|TRBV7-2
CASSGEGLLEQYF
TGTGCCAGCAGCGGGGAGGGGTTACTCGAGCAGTACTTC
>TRBD1|TRBJ1-1|NA|TRBV7-9
CASSLVWDRGRGAFF
TGTGCCAGCAGCTTAGTTTGGGACAGGGGGCGAGGAGCTTTCTTT